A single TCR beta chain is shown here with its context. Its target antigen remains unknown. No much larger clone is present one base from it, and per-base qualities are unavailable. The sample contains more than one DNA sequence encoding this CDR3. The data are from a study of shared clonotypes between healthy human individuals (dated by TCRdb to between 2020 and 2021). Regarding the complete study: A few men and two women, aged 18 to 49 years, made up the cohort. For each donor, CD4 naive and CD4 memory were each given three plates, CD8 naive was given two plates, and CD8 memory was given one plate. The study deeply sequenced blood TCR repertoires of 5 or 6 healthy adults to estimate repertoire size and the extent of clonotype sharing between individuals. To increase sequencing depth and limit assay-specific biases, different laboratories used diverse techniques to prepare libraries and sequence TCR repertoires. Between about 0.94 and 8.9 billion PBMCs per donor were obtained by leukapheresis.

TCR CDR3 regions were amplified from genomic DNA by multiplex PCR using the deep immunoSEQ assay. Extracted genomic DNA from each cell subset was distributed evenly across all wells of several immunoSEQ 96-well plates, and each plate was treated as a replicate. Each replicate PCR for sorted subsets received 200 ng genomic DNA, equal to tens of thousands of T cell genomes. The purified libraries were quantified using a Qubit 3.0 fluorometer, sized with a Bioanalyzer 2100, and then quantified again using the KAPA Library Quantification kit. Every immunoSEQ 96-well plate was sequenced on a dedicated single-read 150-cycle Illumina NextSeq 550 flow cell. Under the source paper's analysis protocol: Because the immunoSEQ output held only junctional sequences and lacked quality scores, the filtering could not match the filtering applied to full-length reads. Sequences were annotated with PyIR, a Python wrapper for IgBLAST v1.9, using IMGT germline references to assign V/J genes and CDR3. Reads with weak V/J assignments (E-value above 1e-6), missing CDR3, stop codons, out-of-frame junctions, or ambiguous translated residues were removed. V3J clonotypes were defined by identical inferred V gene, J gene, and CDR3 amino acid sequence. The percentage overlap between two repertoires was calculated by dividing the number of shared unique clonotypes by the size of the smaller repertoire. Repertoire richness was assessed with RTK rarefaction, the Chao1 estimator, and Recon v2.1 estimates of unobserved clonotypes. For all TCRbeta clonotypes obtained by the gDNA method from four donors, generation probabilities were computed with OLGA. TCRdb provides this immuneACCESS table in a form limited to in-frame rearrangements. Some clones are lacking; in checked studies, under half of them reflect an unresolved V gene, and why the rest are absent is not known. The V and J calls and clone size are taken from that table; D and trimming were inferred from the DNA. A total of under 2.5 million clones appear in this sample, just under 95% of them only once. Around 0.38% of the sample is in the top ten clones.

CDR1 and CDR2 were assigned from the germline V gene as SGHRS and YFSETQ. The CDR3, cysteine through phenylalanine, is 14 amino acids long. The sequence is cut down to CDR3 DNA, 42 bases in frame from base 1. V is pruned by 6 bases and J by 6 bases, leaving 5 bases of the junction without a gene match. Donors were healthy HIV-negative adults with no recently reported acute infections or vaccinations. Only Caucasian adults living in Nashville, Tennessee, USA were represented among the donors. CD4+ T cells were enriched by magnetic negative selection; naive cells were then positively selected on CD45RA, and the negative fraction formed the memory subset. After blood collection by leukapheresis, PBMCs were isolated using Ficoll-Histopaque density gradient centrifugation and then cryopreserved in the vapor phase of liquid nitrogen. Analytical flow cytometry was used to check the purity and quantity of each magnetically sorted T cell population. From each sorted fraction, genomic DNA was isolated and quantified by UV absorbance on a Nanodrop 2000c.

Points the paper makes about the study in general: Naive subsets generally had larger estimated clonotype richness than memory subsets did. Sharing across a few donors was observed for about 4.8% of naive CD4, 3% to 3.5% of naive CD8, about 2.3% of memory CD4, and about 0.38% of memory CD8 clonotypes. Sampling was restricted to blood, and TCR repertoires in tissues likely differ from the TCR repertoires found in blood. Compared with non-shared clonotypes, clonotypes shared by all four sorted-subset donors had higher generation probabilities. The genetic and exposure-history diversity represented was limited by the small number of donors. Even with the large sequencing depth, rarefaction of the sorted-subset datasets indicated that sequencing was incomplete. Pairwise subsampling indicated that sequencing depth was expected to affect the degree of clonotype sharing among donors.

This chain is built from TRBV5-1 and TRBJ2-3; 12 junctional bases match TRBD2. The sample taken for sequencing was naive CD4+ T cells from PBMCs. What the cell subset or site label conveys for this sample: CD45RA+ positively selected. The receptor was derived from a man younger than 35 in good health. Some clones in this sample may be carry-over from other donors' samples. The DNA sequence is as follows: TGCGCCAGCATAGGACTAGCGGGAACGGATACGCAGTATTTT. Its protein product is CASIGLAGTDTQYF. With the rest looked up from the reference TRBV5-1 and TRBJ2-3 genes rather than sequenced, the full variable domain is KAGVTQTPRYLIKTRGQQVTLSCSPISGHRSVSWYQQTPGQGLQFLFEYFSETQRNKGNFPGRFSGRQFSNSRSEMNVSTLELGDSALYLCASIGLAGTDTQYFGPGTRLTVL.